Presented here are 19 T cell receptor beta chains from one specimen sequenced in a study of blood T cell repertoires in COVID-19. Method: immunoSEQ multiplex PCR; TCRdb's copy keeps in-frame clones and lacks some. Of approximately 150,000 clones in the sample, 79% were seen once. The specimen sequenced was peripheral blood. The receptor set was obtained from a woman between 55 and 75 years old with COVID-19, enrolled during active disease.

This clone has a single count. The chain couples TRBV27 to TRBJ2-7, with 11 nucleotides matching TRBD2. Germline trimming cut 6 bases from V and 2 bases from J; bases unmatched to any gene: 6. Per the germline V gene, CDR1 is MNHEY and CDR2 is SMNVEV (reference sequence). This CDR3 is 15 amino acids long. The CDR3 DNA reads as TGTGCCAGCAGCCCGACTAGCGGGGATCCCTACGAGCAGTACTTC. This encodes CASSPTSGDPYEQYF.

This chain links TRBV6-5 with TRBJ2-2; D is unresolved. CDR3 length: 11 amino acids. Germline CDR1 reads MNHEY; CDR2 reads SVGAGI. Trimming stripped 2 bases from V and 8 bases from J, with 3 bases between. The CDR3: CASSYQGELFF. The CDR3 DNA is TGTGCCAGCAGTTACCAGGGGGAGCTGTTTTTT.

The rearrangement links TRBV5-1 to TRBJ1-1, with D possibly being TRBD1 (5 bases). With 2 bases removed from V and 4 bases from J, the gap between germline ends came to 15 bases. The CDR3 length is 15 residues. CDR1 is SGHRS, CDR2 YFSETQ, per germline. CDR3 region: CASSFIGAGATEAFF. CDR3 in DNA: TGCGCCAGCAGCTTTATAGGGGCTGGAGCCACTGAAGCTTTCTTT.

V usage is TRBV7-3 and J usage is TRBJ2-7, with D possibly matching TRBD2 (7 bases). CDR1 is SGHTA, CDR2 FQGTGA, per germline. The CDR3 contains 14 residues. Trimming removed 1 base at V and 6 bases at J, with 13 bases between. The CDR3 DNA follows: TGTGCCAGCAGCTTAATGGGGGGGCCTGGCGAGCAGTACTTC. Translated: CASSLMGGPGEQYF.

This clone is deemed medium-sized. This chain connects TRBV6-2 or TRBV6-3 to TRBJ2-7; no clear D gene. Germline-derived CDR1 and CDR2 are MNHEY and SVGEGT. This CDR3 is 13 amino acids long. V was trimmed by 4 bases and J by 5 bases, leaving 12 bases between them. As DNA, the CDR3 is TGTGCCAGCAGTTTGGCGTCGGGTAACGAGCAGTACTTC. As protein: CASSLASGNEQYF.

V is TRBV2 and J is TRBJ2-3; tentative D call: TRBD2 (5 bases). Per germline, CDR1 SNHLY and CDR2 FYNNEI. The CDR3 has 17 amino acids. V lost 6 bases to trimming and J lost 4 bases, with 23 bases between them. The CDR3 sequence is CASSARVRGRGADTQYF. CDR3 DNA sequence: TGTGCCAGCAGCGCGAGGGTGCGAGGGCGTGGGGCAGATACGCAGTATTTT. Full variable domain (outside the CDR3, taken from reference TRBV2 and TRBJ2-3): EPEVTQTPSHQVTQMGQEVILRCVPISNHLYFYWYRQILGQKVEFLVSFYNNEISEKSEIFDDQFSVERPDGSNFTLKIRSTKLEDSAMYFCASSARVRGRGADTQYFGPGTRLTVL.

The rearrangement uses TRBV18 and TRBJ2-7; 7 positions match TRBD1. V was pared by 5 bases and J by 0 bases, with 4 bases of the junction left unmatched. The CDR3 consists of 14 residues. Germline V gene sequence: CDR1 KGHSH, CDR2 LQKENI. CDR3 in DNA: TGTGCCAGCTCAAGGGACAGCATCTCCTACGAGCAGTACTTC. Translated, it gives CASSRDSISYEQYF.

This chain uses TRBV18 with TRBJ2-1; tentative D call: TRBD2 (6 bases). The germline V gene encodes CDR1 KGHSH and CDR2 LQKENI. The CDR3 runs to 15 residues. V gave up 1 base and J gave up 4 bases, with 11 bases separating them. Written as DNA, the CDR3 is TGTGCCAGCTCACCACGGGACTCAGTGTACAATGAGCAGTTCTTC. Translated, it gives CASSPRDSVYNEQFF.

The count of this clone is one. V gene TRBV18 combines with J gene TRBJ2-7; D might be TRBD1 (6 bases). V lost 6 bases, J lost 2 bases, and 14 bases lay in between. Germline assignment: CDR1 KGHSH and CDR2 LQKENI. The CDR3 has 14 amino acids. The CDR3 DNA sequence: TGTGCCAGCTCCCCCATACAGGGAACCTACGAGCAGTACTTC. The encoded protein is CASSPIQGTYEQYF. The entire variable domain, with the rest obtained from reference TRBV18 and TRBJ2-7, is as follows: NAGVMQNPRHLVRRRGQEARLRCSPMKGHSHVYWYRQLPEEGLKFMVYLQKENIIDESGMPKERFSAEFPKEGPSILRIQQVVRGDSAAYFCASSPIQGTYEQYFGPGTRLTVT.

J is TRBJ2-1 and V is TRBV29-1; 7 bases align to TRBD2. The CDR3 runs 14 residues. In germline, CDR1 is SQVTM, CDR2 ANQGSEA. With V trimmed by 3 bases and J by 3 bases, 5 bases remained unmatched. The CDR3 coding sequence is TGCAGCGTTGACGGGGGGAGATTCTACAATGAGCAGTTCTTC. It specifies CSVDGGRFYNEQFF.

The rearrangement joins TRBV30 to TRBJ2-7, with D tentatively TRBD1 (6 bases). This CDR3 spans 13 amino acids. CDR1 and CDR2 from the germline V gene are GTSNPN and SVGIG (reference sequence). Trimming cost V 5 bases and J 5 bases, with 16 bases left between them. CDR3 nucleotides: TGTGCCTGGCGGTCCAGGGGTCCCAACGAGCAGTACTTC. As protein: CAWRSRGPNEQYF.

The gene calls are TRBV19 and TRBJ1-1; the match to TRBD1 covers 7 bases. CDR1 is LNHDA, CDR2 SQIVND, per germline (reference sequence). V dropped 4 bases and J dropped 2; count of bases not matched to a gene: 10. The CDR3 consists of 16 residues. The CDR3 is CASSTTGATPNTEAFF. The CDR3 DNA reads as TGTGCCAGTAGTACCACAGGGGCTACCCCCAACACTGAAGCTTTCTTT. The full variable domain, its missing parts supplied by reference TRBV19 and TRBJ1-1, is DGGITQSPKYLFRKEGQNVTLSCEQNLNHDAMYWYRQDPGQGLRLIYYSQIVNDFQKGDIAEGYSVSREKKESFPLTVTSAQKNPTAFYLCASSTTGATPNTEAFFGQGTRLTVV.

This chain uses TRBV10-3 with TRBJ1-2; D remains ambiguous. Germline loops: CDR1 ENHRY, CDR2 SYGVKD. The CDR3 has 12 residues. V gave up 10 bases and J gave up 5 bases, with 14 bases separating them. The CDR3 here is CATSGRGYGYTF. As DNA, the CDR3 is TGTGCCACCTCTGGACGAGGGTATGGCTACACCTTC.

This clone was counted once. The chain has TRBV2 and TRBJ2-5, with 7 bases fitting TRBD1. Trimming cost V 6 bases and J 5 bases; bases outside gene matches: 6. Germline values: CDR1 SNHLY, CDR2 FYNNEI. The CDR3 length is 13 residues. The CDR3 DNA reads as TGTGCCAGCAGCGGACAGGTTGGTGAGACCCAGTACTTC. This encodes CASSGQVGETQYF.

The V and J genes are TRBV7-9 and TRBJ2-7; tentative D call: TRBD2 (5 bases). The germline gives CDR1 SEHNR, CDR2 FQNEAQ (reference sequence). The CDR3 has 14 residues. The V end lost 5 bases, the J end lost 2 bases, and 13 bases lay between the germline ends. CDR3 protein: CASSPRAAPYEQYF. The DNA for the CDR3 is TGTGCCAGCAGCCCAAGAGCGGCCCCCTACGAGCAGTACTTC.

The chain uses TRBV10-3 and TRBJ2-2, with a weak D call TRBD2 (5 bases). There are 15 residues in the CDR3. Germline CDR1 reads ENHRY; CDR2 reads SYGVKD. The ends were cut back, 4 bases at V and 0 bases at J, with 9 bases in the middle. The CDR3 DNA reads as TGTGCCATCAGTGGTCAGAGGGCGAACACCGGGGAGCTGTTTTTT. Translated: CAISGQRANTGELFF.

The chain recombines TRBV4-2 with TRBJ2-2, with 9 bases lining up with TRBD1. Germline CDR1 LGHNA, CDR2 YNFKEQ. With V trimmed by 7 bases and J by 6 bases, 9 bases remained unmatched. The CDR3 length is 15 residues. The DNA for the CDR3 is TGTGCCAGCACCCTTGGCGACAGGGGGTCCGGGGAGCTGTTTTTT. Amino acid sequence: CASTLGDRGSGELFF.

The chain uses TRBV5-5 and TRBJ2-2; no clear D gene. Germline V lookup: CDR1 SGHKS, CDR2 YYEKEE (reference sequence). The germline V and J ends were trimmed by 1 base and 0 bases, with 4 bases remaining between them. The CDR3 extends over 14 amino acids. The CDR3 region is CASSLRANTGELFF. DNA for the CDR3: TGTGCCAGCAGCTTGCGTGCGAACACCGGGGAGCTGTTTTTT.

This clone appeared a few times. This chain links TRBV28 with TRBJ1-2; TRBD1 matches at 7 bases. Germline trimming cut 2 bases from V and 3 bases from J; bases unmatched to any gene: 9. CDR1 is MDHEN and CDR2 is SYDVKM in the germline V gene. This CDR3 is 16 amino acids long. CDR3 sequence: CASSLPYRGRYYGYTF. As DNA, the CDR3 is TGTGCCAGCAGTTTACCGTACAGGGGAAGGTACTATGGCTACACCTTC.